Below, 21 T cell receptor beta chains from the same sample are listed, as sequenced in a study of T cell repertoires in cytomegalovirus infection (dated by TCRdb to between 2019 and 2020). The treatment or condition label, read with the paper, signifies: in vitro stimulation with specific CMV peptide epitopes to enrich CMV-specific T cells. Sequencing instrument: Illumina HiSeq 1500. TCRdb cleaned the public reads at Q25 with fastp, built clones with MiXCR and kept in-frame beta chains. Every entry covers one CDR3 protein and lists the most common genes and DNA from its rows. A total of about 85,000 distinct CDR3 sequences appear in this sample, about half of them only once. The ten largest clonotypes hold about 92% of the sample. These TCRs are of unknown antigen specificity. The input for sequencing was CD8+ T cells from cultured PBMCs, taken from culture after CMV antigen stimulation. Source of these receptors: a human donor in good health (CMV status not recorded). Some clones in this sample may be carry-over from other donors' samples.

This sequence joins TRBV27 and TRBJ2-1; D is uncertain. The CDR3 extends over 13 amino acids. Trimming removed 6 bases at V and 3 bases at J, with 9 bases between. CDR1 is MNHEY, CDR2 SMNVEV, per germline (reference sequence). This CDR3 reads CASSVNSYNEQFF. CDR3 nucleotide sequence: TGTGCCAGCAGCGTCAACAGCTACAATGAGCAGTTCTTC.

The chain couples TRBV20-1 to TRBJ1-2; TRBD1 aligns across 9 bases. Per germline, CDR1 DFQATT and CDR2 SNEGSKA (reference sequence). The CDR3 is made up of 15 amino acids. V gave up 0 bases and J gave up 6 bases; unmatched junction bases: 8. The chain's CDR3 is CSARDTGGLGDGYTF. DNA of the CDR3: TGCAGTGCTAGAGATACAGGGGGCTTGGGGGATGGCTACACCTTC.

The chain is built from TRBV7-6 and TRBJ2-5, with TRBD2 identical over 8 bases. This CDR3 has 14 residues. Unmatched junction bases numbered 6, after V lost 4 bases and J lost 5 bases. The germline V gene has CDR1 SGHVS and CDR2 FNYEAQ. Here the CDR3 reads CASSSGGGRETQYF. CDR3 coding DNA: TGTGCCAGCAGCTCCGGCGGGGGGAGGGAGACCCAGTACTTC. The variable domain in full, with the rest retrieved from reference TRBV7-6 and TRBJ2-5, is GAGVSQSPRYKVTKRGQDVALRCDPISGHVSLYWYRQALGQGPEFLTYFNYEAQQDKSGLPNDRFSAERPEGSISTLTIQRTEQRDSAMYRCASSSGGGRETQYFGPGTRLLVL.

This clonotype was seen only a few times. J is TRBJ1-5 and V is TRBV12-3 or TRBV12-4, with 9 bases matching TRBD1. Germline trimming cut 6 bases from V and 6 bases from J; bases unmatched to any gene: 6. The CDR3 sequence is 14 residues long. The CDR3 is CASRGGQGGQPQHF. DNA for the CDR3: TGTGCCAGCAGGGGGGGACAGGGTGGTCAGCCCCAGCATTTT.

V is TRBV12-3 or TRBV12-4 and J is TRBJ1-1, with 7 bases lining up with TRBD1. V lost 7 bases, J lost 1 base, and 6 bases stayed unmatched. This CDR3 has 14 residues. In nucleotides, the CDR3 is TGTGCCAGCACCCTCACAGGGGCGAACACTGAAGCTTTCTTT. It codes for CASTLTGANTEAFF.

The J gene is TRBJ1-2, the V gene TRBV28; tentative D call: TRBD1 (5 bases). Germline V gene lookup returns CDR1 MDHEN and CDR2 SYDVKM. The length of the CDR3 is 12 residues. V lost 10 bases and J lost 3, with 12 bases in between. The CDR3 DNA follows: TGTGCCAACTTCAGGGAGGACTATGGCTACACCTTC. Protein product: CANFREDYGYTF.

The chain employs TRBV20-1 and TRBJ2-7; the match to TRBD2 covers 8 bases. V trimming: 6 bases; J trimming: 2 bases; junction bases outside the gene matches: 6. Germline assignment: CDR1 DFQATT and CDR2 SNEGSKA (reference sequence). The CDR3 contains 13 residues. The CDR3 loop is CSAGAGAAYEQYF. CDR3 DNA: TGCAGTGCGGGAGCGGGAGCCGCCTACGAGCAGTACTTC.

The chain uses TRBV28 and TRBJ2-3, with TRBD2 matching 10 bases. Germline-derived CDR1 and CDR2 are MDHEN and SYDVKM. CDR3 size: 17 residues. The junction had 10 bases not matched to a gene; V was cut back by 2 bases and J by 5 bases. CDR3 bases: TGTGCCAGCAGTTTAGTTGTAGCGGGAGGAGGGGAAGATACGCAGTATTTT. Its translation: CASSLVVAGGGEDTQYF.

The chain couples TRBV6-1 to TRBJ1-4, with 9 bases aligning to TRBD1. V dropped 0 bases and J dropped 5; count of bases not matched to a gene: 7. CDR1 is MNHNS and CDR2 is SASEGT in the germline V gene. The CDR3 has 17 amino acids. As DNA, the CDR3 is TGTGCCAGCAGTGAAGCTTGGGACAGGGCCTTGAATGAAAAACTGTTTTTT. Translating it yields CASSEAWDRALNEKLFF.

In its sample, this clonotype was seen a few times. J is TRBJ2-1 and V is TRBV7-2; TRBD2 is a possible D gene (5 bases). The CDR3 consists of 15 residues. Germline CDR1 reads SGHTA; CDR2 reads FQGNSA. The V end lost 5 bases, the J end lost 8 bases, and 19 bases lay between the germline ends. The CDR3, as DNA: TGTGCCAGCAGCCCCCGGACTGGGAGTTTGGATGAGCAGTTCTTC. Protein: CASSPRTGSLDEQFF.

The chain is built from TRBV28 and TRBJ2-7; D may be TRBD2 (6 bases). Germline V gene data show CDR1 as MDHEN and CDR2 as SYDVKM. The CDR3 is 13 residues long. V lost 11 bases and J 5 bases, leaving 19 bases between the germline ends. The CDR3 region is CALSSREDHEQYF. The CDR3 nucleotides read TGTGCCCTCTCGTCCAGGGAGGACCACGAGCAGTACTTC.

The sample holds one count of this clonotype. The rearrangement links TRBV24-1 to TRBJ2-2; 7 bases agree with TRBD1. With V trimmed by 2 bases and J by 1 base, 3 bases remained unmatched. The CDR3 covers 16 residues. CDR1 KGHDR and CDR2 SFDVKD come from the germline V gene. The CDR3 DNA is TGTGCCACCAGTGATTCCCGGGACAGGAACACCGGGGAGCTGTTTTTT. Its translation is CATSDSRDRNTGELFF.

The gene calls are TRBV29-1 and TRBJ2-1; D perhaps matches TRBD1 (6 bases). The length of the CDR3 is 14 residues. Germline V CDR1 and CDR2: SQVTM, ANQGSEA. V lost 0 bases, J lost 9 bases, and 15 bases lay in between. CDR3 coding DNA: TGCAGCGTTGAAGAATTTACAGGGTTTGGTGAGCAGTTCTTC. It encodes CSVEEFTGFGEQFF.

In this sample, this clonotype turned up a few times. The chain joins TRBV12-3 or TRBV12-4 to TRBJ2-5; 8 positions agree with TRBD1. The CDR3 totals 15 residues. V was clipped by 5 bases and J by 5 bases; unmatched bases: 10. CDR3: CASSSSQGVVETQYF. The DNA for the CDR3 is TGTGCCAGCAGTAGCTCACAGGGGGTGGTGGAGACCCAGTACTTC.

The CDR3 DNA follows: TGTGCCAGCAGCGAAAACGGACCGGGACAGAAAGAGACCCAGTACTTC. Residues: CASSENGPGQKETQYF. This chain connects TRBV7-2 to TRBJ2-5; 7 positions match TRBD1. The V gene end was trimmed by 5 bases and the J gene end by 3 bases; junction bases not matched to a gene: 12. The CDR3 is 16 residues long. The germline V gene has CDR1 SGHTA and CDR2 FQGNSA.

The J gene is TRBJ2-2, the V gene TRBV19; D is unclear. This CDR3 region has 14 residues. Trimming cost V 2 bases and J 1 base, with 5 bases left between them. Germline V lookup: CDR1 LNHDA, CDR2 SQIVND (reference sequence). The CDR3 nucleotides read TGTGCCAGTAGTATATACCGGAACACCGGGGAGCTGTTTTTT. This encodes CASSIYRNTGELFF.

The chain carries TRBV10-3 and TRBJ1-2, with D perhaps TRBD1 (6 bases). V was cut by 5 bases and J by 2 bases, with 9 bases left in between. Germline CDR1 ENHRY, CDR2 SYGVKD. CDR3 size: 13 residues. The CDR3 region has the DNA TGTGCCATCAGTTCCACAGGGAACTATGGCTACACCTTC. Protein: CAISSTGNYGYTF.

CDR3 nucleotides: TGTGCCAGCAGCAAAAGGGCAGCGGGAGGGCAAGAAGGCACCCAGTACTTC. Protein sequence: CASSKRAAGGQEGTQYF. This chain uses TRBV7-2 with TRBJ2-5; TRBD2 matches at 10 bases. From germline, CDR1 is SGHTA and CDR2 FQGNSA. This CDR3 has 17 residues. Losses at the gene ends were 5 bases for V and 8 bases for J; bases not matched to a gene: 17. Full variable domain (remainder filled in from reference TRBV7-2 and TRBJ2-5): GAGVSQSPSNKVTEKGKDVELRCDPISGHTALYWYRQSLGQGLEFLIYFQGNSAPDKSGLPSDRFSAERTGGSVSTLTIQRTQQEDSAVYLCASSKRAAGGQEGTQYFGPGTRLLVL.

This clonotype turned up a few times. This chain uses TRBV6-1 with TRBJ2-5; 15 bases line up with TRBD2. The germline V gene encodes CDR1 MNHNS and CDR2 SASEGT. V gave up 6 bases and J gave up 0 bases; unmatched junction bases: 5. The CDR3 loop spans 17 amino acids. The DNA for the CDR3 is TGTGCCAGCAGCGTAGGGACTAGCGGGGGGAACCAAGAGACCCAGTACTTC. The encoded protein is CASSVGTSGGNQETQYF.

A few counts support this clonotype. This sequence joins TRBV7-8 and TRBJ2-3, with TRBD2 identical over 7 bases. The CDR3 totals 17 residues. Germline V gene sequence: CDR1 SGHVS, CDR2 FQNEAQ. With V trimmed by 5 bases and J by 2 bases, 13 bases remained unmatched. In DNA form, the CDR3 reads TGTGCCAGCAGCCCTAGCCGAGCGGGAAGATTCACAGATACGCAGTATTTT. Translated: CASSPSRAGRFTDTQYF.

This rearrangement joins TRBV27 to TRBJ2-3, with D possibly being TRBD2 (5 bases). Germline V lookup: CDR1 MNHEY, CDR2 SMNVEV (reference sequence). This CDR3 has 18 amino acids. The V end lost 6 bases, the J end lost 0 bases, and 22 bases lay between the germline ends. CDR3 nucleotide sequence: TGTGCCAGCAGCTCTCAGGCTAGCCGTTACACTAGCACAGATACGCAGTATTTT. Protein sequence: CASSSQASRYTSTDTQYF.